The T cell receptor beta chain described here comes from a study of shared clonotypes between healthy human individuals. Sequenced by immunoSEQ multiplex PCR; TCRdb stores in-frame clones only, minus some. The sample carries over a million clones, around three quarters recorded once. The ends were cut back, 4 bases at V and 1 base at J, with 8 bases in the middle. The CDR3 contains 13 residues. Germline assignment: CDR1 SGHRS and CDR2 YFSETQ. This clone was found a few times. The J gene is TRBJ1-1, the V gene TRBV5-1; D uncertain. This clonotype was obtained from a man between 18 and 35 years old in good health. Some clones in this sample may be carry-over from other donors' samples. The material sequenced was memory CD4+ T cells from PBMCs. Subset specified: CD45RA-negative fraction. The CDR3 DNA follows: TGCGCCAGCAGCGTAACGAGGAACACTGAAGCTTTCTTT. This gives the protein CASSVTRNTEAFF.